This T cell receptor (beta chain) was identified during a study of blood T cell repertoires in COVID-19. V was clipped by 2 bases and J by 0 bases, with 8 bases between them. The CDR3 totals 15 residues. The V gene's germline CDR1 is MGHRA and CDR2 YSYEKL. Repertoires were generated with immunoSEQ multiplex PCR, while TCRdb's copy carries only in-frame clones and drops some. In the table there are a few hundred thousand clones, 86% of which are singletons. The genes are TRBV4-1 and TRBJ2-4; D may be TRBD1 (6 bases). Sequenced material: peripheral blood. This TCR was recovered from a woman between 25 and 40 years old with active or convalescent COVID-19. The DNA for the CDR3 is TGCGCCAGCAGCCAACCAGGGGCAGCCAAAAACATTCAGTACTTC. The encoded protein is CASSQPGAAKNIQYF.